These T cell receptor beta chains were read from a single sample in a study of monozygotic twins with inflammatory bowel disease. TCRdb re-called the 5' RACE reads; one entry per CDR3 protein, DNA not given. This sample contains roughly 100,000 distinct CDR3 sequences. Sequences were obtained from blood. These receptors all come from a human donor with ulcerative colitis or Crohn's disease, or a healthy co-twin of an affected twin (not recorded which). CDR3s include the opening cysteine and the closing phenylalanine or tryptophan.

>15|TRBJ2-1|TRBV6-1
CASSLDRKPYNEQFF
>13|TRBJ1-1|TRBV29-1
CSVEGTGFTEAFF
>16|TRBJ2-2|TRBV5-1
CASSSTDRGNTGELFF
>14|TRBJ2-7|TRBV2
CASSPGTLAYEQYF
>16|TRBJ1-5|TRBV24-1
CATSAADRGWDQPQHF
>14|TRBJ1-2|TRBV15
CATKKDRWGYGYTF
>17|TRBJ2-5|TRBV7-9
CASSYRLAELNGETQYF
>16|TRBJ1-5|TRBV2
CASSPRGNGGSQPQHF
>15|TRBJ2-3|TRBV18
CASSPRDTSTDTQYF
>17|TRBJ2-1|TRBV28
CASSFPPRGRSYNEQFF
>17|TRBJ1-4|TRBV5-1
CASSLFGLREAGEKLFF
>14|TRBJ2-3|TRBV20-1
CSALEAALGGTQYF
>19|TRBJ2-1|TRBV15
CATSRDLRIAGSSYNEQFF
>13|TRBJ1-1|TRBV12-3/TRBV12-4
CASTLTGDTEAFF
>16|TRBJ2-2|TRBV7-2
CASSVTSGRRTGELFF
>13|TRBJ1-1|TRBV6-5
CASSWRENTEAFF
>16|TRBJ1-2|TRBV4-3
CASSQDPNDINYGYTF
>15|TRBJ2-7|TRBV10-3
CAIREGQGVAYEQYF
>15|TRBJ1-4|TRBV7-2
CASSPGQATNEKLFF
>14|TRBJ2-2|TRBV2
CASSVGGFTGELFF
>13|TRBJ2-3|TRBV5-4
CASSLVGGRAAYF
>13|TRBJ2-7|TRBV2
CASSEQGYYEQYF
>15|TRBJ2-1|TRBV6-2/TRBV6-3
CASSSRGSGSNEQFF
>14|TRBJ1-2|TRBV12-3/TRBV12-4
CASIPDSFNYGYTF
>13|TRBJ2-7|TRBV5-6
CASRDSSSYEQYF
>15|TRBJ2-7|TRBV29-1
CSVEKAGTGNYEQYF
>12|TRBJ2-2|TRBV20-1
CSARKEPGELFF
>15|TRBJ2-7|TRBV9
CASSPTGSLSYEQYF
>13|TRBJ2-1|TRBV29-1
CSVLTGVYNEQFF
>17|TRBJ2-1|TRBV21-1
CASSRPRTSGPSNEQFF
>15|TRBJ2-7|TRBV27
CASSQSGTGTYEQYF
>15|TRBJ1-5|TRBV20-1
CSASQRTGGGQPQHF
>16|TRBJ1-2|TRBV7-2
CASSLDTVRKSYGYTF
>15|TRBJ2-4|TRBV6-2/TRBV6-3
CASSYYGQPKNIQYF
>11|TRBJ1-5|TRBV20-1
CSAEGNQPQHF
>18|TRBJ2-1|TRBV28
CASSFIAGGTGDRNEQFF
>15|TRBJ1-1|TRBV20-1
CSARNTGTQNTEAFF